This T cell receptor (beta chain) was documented in a study of regulatory T cells in long-lasting Graves disease. Study context: Persistence in Graves' disease denoted antithyroid drug use beyond 5 years alongside positive TSH receptor antibodies. Study-level findings and limits: Not thyroid tissue but only peripheral blood was studied. Favored usage of TRBV28, TRBJ1-2 and TRBJ2-5 was recorded in persistent disease.

CDR3 regions were amplified by Arm-PCR using iRepertoire HTBI primers to build TCR beta libraries. TCRdb re-derived calls from the multiplex PCR reads in MiXCR, one entry per CDR3 protein. The sample has around 400,000 distinct CDR3 sequences; roughly a fifth are singletons. Germline V lookup: CDR1 MNHEY, CDR2 SVGAGI. The J segment lost 4 bases and the V segment lost 4 bases, leaving 12 bases of the junction unmatched. CDR3 length equals 16 residues. The time point here: persistent/refractory GD, antithyroid drugs over 5 years with positive TRAb. There was RNA extracted from PBMCs, and the TCR library was made from it. The guidelines of the American Thyroid Association were the basis for diagnosing Graves' disease. This clonotype was seen only a few times. What it recognizes is unknown.

The chain carries TRBV6-5 and TRBJ1-2, with 7 nucleotides matching TRBD1. The source of this sequence is a female donor with Graves disease. The material sequenced was peripheral blood mononuclear cells (PBMCs), taken when the disease was refractory, from a patient treated with antithyroid drugs. The CDR3 reads CASSSTKTQGRYGYTF. The CDR3 DNA follows: TGTGCCAGCAGTTCCACTAAAACACAGGGGCGCTATGGCTACACCTTC.